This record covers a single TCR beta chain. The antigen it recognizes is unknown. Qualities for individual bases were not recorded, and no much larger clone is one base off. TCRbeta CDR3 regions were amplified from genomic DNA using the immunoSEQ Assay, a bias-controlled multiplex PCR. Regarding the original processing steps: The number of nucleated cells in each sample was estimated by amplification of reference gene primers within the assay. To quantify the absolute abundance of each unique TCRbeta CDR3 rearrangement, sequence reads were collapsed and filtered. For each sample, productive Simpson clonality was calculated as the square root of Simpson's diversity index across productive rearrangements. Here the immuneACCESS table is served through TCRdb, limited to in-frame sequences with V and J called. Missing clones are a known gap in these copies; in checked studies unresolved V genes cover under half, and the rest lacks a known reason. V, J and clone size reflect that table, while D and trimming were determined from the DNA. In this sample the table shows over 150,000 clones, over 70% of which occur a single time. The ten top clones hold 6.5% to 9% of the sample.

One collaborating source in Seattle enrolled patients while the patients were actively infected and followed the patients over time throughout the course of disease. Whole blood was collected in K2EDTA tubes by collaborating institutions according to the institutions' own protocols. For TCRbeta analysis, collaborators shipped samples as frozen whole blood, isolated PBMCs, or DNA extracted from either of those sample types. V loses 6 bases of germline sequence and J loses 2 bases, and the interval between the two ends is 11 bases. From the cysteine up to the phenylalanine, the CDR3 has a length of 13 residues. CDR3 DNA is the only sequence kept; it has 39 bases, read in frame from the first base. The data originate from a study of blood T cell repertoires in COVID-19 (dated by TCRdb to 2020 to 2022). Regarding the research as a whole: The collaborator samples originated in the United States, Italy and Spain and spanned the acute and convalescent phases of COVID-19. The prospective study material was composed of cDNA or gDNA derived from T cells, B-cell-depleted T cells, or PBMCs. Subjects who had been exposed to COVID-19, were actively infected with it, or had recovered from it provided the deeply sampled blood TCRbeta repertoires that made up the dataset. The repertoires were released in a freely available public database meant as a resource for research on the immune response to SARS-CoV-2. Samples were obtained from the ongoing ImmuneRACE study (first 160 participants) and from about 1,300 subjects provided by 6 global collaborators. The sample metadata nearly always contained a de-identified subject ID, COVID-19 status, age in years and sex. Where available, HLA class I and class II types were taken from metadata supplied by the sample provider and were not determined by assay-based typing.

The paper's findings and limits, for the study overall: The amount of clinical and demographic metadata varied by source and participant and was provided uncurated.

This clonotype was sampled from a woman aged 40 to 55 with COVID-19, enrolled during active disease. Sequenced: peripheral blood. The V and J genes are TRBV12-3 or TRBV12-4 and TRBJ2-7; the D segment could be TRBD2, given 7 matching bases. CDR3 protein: CASRRGGAYEQYF. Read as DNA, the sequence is TGTGCCAGCAGGCGAGGGGGGGCCTACGAGCAGTACTTC.